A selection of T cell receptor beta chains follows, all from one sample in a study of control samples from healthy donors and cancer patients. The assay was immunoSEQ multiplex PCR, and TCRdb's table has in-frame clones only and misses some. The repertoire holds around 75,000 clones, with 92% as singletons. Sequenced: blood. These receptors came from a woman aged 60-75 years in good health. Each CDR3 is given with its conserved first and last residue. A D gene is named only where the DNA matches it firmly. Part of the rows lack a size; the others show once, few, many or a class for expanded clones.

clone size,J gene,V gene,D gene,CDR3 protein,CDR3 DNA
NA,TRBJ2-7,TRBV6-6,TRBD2,CASSRGLAGPYF,TGTGCCAGCAGTCGGGGACTAGCGGGACCGTACTTC
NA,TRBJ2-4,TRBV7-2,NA,CASSLGGPPGPEYF,TGTGCCAGCAGCTTGGGGGGCCCCCCGGGACCCGAGTACTTC
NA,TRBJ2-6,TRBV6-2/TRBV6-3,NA,CASSPPGAVRTNVLTF,TGTGCCAGCAGTCCGCCAGGGGCAGTCAGGACCAACGTCCTGACTTTC
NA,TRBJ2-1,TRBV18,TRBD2,CASSPLFPGLAGERSNEQFF,TGTGCCAGCTCACCGCTTTTTCCGGGACTAGCGGGAGAAAGGTCCAATGAGCAGTTCTTC
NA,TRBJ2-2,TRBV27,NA,CASRPGVTAGELFF,TGTGCCAGCAGGCCAGGGGTTACGGCCGGGGAGCTGTTTTTT
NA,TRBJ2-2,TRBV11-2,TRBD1,CASSSGQGGTGELFF,TGTGCCAGCAGCTCGGGACAGGGTGGTACCGGGGAGCTGTTTTTT
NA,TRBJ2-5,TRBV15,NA,CATSRDYGGEETQYF,TGTGCCACCAGCAGAGATTACGGCGGAGAAGAGACCCAGTACTTC
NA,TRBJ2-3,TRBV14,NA,CASSHGNTQYF,TGTGCCAGCAGCCACGGGAATACGCAGTATTTT
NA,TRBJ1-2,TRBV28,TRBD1,CATYTDRGWGGYTF,TGTGCCACCTATACGGACAGGGGCTGGGGTGGCTACACCTTC
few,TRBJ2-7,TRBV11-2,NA,CASSLVEQYF,TGTGCCAGCAGCTTAGTCGAGCAGTACTTC
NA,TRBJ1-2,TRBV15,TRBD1,CATSRSLVPGGAFGYTF,TGTGCCACCAGCAGGAGCCTCGTTCCAGGGGGCGCATTTGGCTACACCTTC
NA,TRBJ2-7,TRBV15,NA,CATSREGGYEQYF,TGTGCCACCAGCAGGGAGGGGGGGTACGAGCAGTACTTC
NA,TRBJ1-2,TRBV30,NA,CAWSAMQGLGYTF,TGTGCCTGGAGCGCGATGCAGGGTCTTGGCTACACCTTC
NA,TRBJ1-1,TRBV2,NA,CASSGPGQGNTEAFF,TGTGCCAGCAGCGGTCCGGGACAAGGAAACACTGAAGCTTTCTTT
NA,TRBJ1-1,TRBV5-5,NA,CASSLSTEAFF,TGTGCCAGCAGCTTGAGCACTGAAGCTTTCTTT
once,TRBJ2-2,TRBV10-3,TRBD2,CAIRPGLAGGADTGELFF,TGTGCCATCAGGCCGGGACTAGCGGGAGGTGCGGACACCGGGGAGCTGTTTTTT
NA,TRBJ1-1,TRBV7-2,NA,CASSPDGSTEAFF,TGTGCCAGCAGCCCCGACGGATCCACTGAAGCTTTCTTT
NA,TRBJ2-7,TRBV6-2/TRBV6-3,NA,CASTPGLVLSYEQYF,TGTGCCAGCACCCCCGGACTCGTATTATCCTACGAGCAGTACTTC
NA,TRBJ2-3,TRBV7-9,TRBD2,CASSFTGSGVSTDTQYF,TGTGCCAGCAGCTTTACGGGCAGCGGGGTTAGCACAGATACGCAGTATTTT
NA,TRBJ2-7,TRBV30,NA,CAWSHAYEQYF,TGTGCCTGGAGTCATGCCTACGAGCAGTACTTC
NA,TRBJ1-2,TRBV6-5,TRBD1,CASSPLTGGGSGYTF,TGTGCCAGCAGCCCCCTGACAGGGGGAGGTAGTGGCTACACCTTC
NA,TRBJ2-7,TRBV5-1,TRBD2,CTGGRAKSYEQYF,TGCACTGGTGGGAGGGCGAAATCCTACGAGCAGTACTTC
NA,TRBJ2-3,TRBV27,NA,CASSLKYF,TGTGCCAGCAGTTTAAAGTATTTT
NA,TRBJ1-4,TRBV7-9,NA,CASNRGRTTTNEKLFF,TGTGCCAGCAATCGTGGACGGACAACAACTAATGAAAAACTGTTTTTT
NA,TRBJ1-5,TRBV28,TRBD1,CASKPTGDGFNQPQHF,TGTGCCAGCAAGCCGACAGGGGACGGCTTCAATCAGCCCCAGCATTTT
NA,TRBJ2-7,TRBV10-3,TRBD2,CAIKAASGTEQYF,TGTGCCATCAAGGCGGCTAGCGGGACCGAGCAGTACTTC
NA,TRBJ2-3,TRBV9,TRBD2,CASSVNQRGADTQYF,TGTGCCAGCAGCGTTAACCAGCGGGGGGCGGATACGCAGTATTTT
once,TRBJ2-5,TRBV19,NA,CASSSFGVAASQETQYF,TGTGCCAGTAGTAGCTTTGGAGTAGCGGCCTCCCAAGAGACCCAGTACTTC
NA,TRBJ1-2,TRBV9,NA,CASSVNTDNYGYTF,TGTGCCAGCAGCGTGAATACCGATAACTATGGCTACACCTTC
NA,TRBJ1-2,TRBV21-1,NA,CARNRGLSEDGYTF,TGTGCCAGGAACCGGGGGCTATCAGAGGATGGCTACACCTTC
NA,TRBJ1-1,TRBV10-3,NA,CAISGSGAMNTEAFF,TGTGCCATCAGTGGGAGCGGGGCGATGAACACTGAAGCTTTCTTT
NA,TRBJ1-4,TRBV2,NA,CASSEASGTKGKLFF,TGTGCCAGCAGTGAAGCGTCCGGCACGAAAGGAAAACTGTTTTTT
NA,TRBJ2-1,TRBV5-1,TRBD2,CASSRTSGSLNEQFF,TGCGCCAGCAGCCGGACTAGCGGGAGTCTCAATGAGCAGTTCTTC
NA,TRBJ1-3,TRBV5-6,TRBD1,CASAKTGGNTIYF,TGTGCCAGCGCAAAGACAGGGGGAAACACCATATATTTT
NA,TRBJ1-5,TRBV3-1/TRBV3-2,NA,CASSQDPGPNQPQHF,TGTGCCAGCAGCCAAGACCCGGGCCCAAATCAGCCCCAGCATTTT
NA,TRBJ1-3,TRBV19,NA,CASSIQGSSGNTIYF,TGTGCCAGTAGTATCCAAGGGAGCTCTGGAAACACCATATATTTT